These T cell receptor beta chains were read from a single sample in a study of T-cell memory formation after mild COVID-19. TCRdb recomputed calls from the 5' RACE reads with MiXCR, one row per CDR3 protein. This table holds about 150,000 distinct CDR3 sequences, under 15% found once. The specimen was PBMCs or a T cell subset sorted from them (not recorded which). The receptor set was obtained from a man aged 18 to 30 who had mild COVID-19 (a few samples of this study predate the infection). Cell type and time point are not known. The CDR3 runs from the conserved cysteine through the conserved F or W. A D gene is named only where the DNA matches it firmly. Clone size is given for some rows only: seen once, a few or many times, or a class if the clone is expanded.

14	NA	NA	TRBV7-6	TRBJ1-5	TGTGCCAGCAGCTTAGTCGGGGGGATCGGTCCCCAGCATTTT	CASSLVGGIGPQHF
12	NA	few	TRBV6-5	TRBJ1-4	TGTGCCAGCAGTTACTCGGGGGAAAAACTGTTTTTT	CASSYSGEKLFF
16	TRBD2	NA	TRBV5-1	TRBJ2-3	TGCGCCAGCAGCTTGGAAGCGTCGGGGGGGCCAGATACGCAGTATTTT	CASSLEASGGPDTQYF
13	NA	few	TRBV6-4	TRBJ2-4	TGTGCCAGCAGTGAAGTGCGGGGTAGCATTCAGTACTTC	CASSEVRGSIQYF
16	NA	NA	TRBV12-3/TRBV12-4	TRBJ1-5	TGTGCCAGCAGTCTCGGGACGGCGGGTTCGGATCAGCCCCAGCATTTT	CASSLGTAGSDQPQHF
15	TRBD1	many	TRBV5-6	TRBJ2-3	TGTGCCAGCAGCTTCCGGGACAGGGCCACAGATACGCAGTATTTT	CASSFRDRATDTQYF
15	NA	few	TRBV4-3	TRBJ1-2	TGCGCCAGCAGCCAAGATCGGTTGAAAACCGATGGCTACACCTTC	CASSQDRLKTDGYTF
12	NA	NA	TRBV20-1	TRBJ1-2	TGCAGTGCTAGAGAGGGAAACTATGGCTACACCTTC	CSAREGNYGYTF
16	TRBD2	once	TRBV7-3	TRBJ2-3	TGTGCCAGCAGCTTAGATCTAGCGGGGAACGCAGATACGCAGTATTTT	CASSLDLAGNADTQYF
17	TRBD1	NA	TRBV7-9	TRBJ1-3	TGTGCCAGCAGCTTAGGGACAGGGTTTTTCGCTGGAAACACCATATATTTT	CASSLGTGFFAGNTIYF
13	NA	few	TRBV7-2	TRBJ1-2	TGTGCCAGCAGCATGCGGGGGTACTATGGCTACACCTTC	CASSMRGYYGYTF
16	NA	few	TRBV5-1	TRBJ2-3	TGCGCCAGCAGCTTAGCCCTGGCGGGTAGCGCAGATACGCAGTATTTT	CASSLALAGSADTQYF
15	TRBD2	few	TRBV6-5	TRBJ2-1	TGTGCCAGCAGCCCGACTAGCGGGGGTTTTTATGAGCAGTTCTTC	CASSPTSGGFYEQFF
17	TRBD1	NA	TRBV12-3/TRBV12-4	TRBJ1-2	TGTGCCAGCAGTTACGCCTCCGGGACAGGGGATAACTATGGCTACACCTTC	CASSYASGTGDNYGYTF
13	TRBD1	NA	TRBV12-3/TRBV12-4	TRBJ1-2	TGTGCCAGCAGTTCACAGGGACAGGGGGGCTACACCTTC	CASSSQGQGGYTF
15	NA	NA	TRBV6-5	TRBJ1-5	TGTGCCAGCAGTACAGGGTACCATAGCAATCAGCCCCAGCATTTT	CASSTGYHSNQPQHF
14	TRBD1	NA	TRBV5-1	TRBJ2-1	TGCGCCAGCAGGGTGCAGGGGGCCACCAATGAGCAGTTCTTC	CASRVQGATNEQFF
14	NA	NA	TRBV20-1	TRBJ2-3	TGCAGTGCTTGGGACCAACCTAGCACAGATACGCAGTATTTT	CSAWDQPSTDTQYF
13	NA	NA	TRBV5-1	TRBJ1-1	TGCGCCAGCAGCTGGACAGTGAACACTGAAGCTTTCTTT	CASSWTVNTEAFF
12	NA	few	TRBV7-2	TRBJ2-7	TGTGCCAGCAGCTTGTACGCCACAGAGCAGTACTTC	CASSLYATEQYF
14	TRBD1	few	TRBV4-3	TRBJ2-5	TGCGCCAGCAGCCAGCAGACAGGGGGAGAGACCCAGTACTTC	CASSQQTGGETQYF
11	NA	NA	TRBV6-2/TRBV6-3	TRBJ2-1	TGTGCCAGCACCGACGCGGGTGAGCAGTTCTTC	CASTDAGEQFF
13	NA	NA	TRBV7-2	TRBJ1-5	TGTGCCAGCGGGGTACGAGGCAATCAGCCCCAGCATTTT	CASGVRGNQPQHF
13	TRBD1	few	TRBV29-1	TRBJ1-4	TGCAGCGTAAGCCGGACAGGTCGAGAAAAACTGTTTTTT	CSVSRTGREKLFF
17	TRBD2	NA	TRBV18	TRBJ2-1	TGTGCCAGCTCACCACCGAGTGACCGGGGGGGCAACAATGAGCAGTTCTTC	CASSPPSDRGGNNEQFF